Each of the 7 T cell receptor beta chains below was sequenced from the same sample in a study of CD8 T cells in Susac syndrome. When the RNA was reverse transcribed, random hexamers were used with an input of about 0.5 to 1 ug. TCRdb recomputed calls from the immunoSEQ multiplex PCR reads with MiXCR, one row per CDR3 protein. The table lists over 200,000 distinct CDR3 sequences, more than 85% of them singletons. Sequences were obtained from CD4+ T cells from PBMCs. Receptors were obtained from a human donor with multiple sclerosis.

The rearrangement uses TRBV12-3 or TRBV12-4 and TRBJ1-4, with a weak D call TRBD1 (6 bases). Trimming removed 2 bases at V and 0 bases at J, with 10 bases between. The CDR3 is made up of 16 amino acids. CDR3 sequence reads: CASSLREGATNEKLFF. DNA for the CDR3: TGTGCCAGCAGTTTAAGGGAGGGGGCAACTAATGAAAAACTGTTTTTT.

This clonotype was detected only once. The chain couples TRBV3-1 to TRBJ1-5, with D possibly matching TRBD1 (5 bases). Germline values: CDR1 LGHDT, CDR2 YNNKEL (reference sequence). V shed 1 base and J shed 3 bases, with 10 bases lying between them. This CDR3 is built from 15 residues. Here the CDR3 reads CASSQAQGANQPQHF. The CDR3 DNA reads TGTGCCAGCAGCCAAGCCCAGGGCGCCAATCAGCCCCAGCATTTT.

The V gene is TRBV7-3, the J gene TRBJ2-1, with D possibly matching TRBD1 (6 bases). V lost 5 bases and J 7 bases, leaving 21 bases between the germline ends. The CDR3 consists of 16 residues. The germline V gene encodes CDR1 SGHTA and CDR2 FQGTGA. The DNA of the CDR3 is TGTGCCAGCAGCCCTGGGCCAGGGGTTCGTGGGAATGAGCAGTTCTTC. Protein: CASSPGPGVRGNEQFF.

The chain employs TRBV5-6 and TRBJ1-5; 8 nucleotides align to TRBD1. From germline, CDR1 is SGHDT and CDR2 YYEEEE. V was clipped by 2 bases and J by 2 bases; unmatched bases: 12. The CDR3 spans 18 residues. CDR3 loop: CASSFTGGTIIRNQPQHF. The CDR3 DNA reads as TGTGCCAGCAGCTTCACAGGGGGTACTATTATCCGCAATCAGCCCCAGCATTTT.

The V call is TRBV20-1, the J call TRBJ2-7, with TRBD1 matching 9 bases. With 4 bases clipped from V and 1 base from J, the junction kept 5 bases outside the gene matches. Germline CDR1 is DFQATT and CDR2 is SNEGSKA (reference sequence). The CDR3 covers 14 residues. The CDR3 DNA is TGCAGTGCTATAATACAGGGGGCATCCTACGAGCAGTACTTC. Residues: CSAIIQGASYEQYF.

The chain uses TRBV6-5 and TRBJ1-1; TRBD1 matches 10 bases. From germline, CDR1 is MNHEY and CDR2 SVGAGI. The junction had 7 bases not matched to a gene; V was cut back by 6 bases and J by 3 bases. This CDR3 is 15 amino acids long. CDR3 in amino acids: CASSPRGTGDTEAFF. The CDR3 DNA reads TGTGCCAGCAGCCCGCGGGGGACAGGGGACACTGAAGCTTTCTTT.

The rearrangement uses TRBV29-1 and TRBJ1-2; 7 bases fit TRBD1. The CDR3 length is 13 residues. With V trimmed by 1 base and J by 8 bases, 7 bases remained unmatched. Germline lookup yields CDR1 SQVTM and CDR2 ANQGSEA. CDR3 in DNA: TGCAGCGTTGAAGGGGACAGATCTTGGGGCTACACCTTC. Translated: CSVEGDRSWGYTF.